This T cell receptor beta chain was identified during a study of identical twins' blood T cells. This clonotype was seen more than once but under ten times. CDR3 length: 12 amino acids. Germline V gives CDR1 SQVTM, CDR2 ANQGSEA. TCRdb re-derived calls from the 5' RACE reads in MiXCR, one entry per CDR3 protein. Among about 370,000 distinct CDR3 sequences listed, around 30% were seen once. The genes are TRBV29-1 and TRBJ2-2, with unresolved D. Sequencing was done on a sample of PBMCs. The sequence was collected from a woman aged 18-55 years in good health. The CDR3 bases are TGCACCGGTCTCAGGCTGACCGGGGAGCTGTTTTTT. It translates to CTGLRLTGELFF.